The 31 T cell receptor beta chains below were found in one sample sequenced in a study of PD-1 blockade in classical Hodgkin lymphoma. TCRdb keeps only in-frame clones here, not all; method: immunoSEQ multiplex PCR. The data contain tens of thousands of clones, 78% of them singletons. Noted time point: cycle 4 day 1 (C4D1), after 5 to 7 weeks of nivolumab. Relapse was seen in all patients after autologous stem cell transplantation, and brentuximab vedotin exposure was variable. The sample here was peripheral blood mononuclear cells (PBMCs), taken before the fourth cycle of nivolumab. All receptors come from a human donor with classical Hodgkin lymphoma.

The chain couples TRBV6-5 to TRBJ1-6; possible D gene TRBD1, 6 bases. The CDR3 has 12 residues. CDR1 and CDR2 (germline): MNHEY, SVGAGI. Trimming shortened V by 6 bases and J by 7 bases, and 7 bases separated the two germline ends. Here the CDR3 reads CASRTGNSPLHF. Here the CDR3 DNA reads TGTGCCAGCAGAACAGGGAATTCACCCCTCCACTTT.

About this clone: Sequence at one end of the junction differs from germline and may be a read error. The chain couples TRBV10-3 to TRBJ2-5; no firm D call. CDR1 is ENHRY, CDR2 SYGVKD, per germline. The CDR3 sequence is 13 residues long. CDR3 loop: CAISEQVQEAQYF. CDR3 nucleotides: TGTGCCATCAGTGAACAAGTCCAAGAGGCCCAGTACTTC.

The chain is built from TRBV9 and TRBJ2-3; 10 bases agree with TRBD1. Germline V CDR1 and CDR2: SGDLS, YYNGEE. J gave up 5 bases and V 4 bases, and 13 bases lay outside the gene matches. The CDR3 spans 17 residues. The CDR3 DNA reads TGTGCCAGCAGCAAGAGGGGAGACAGGGGGCTTGGAGATACGCAGTATTTT. Encoded protein: CASSKRGDRGLGDTQYF.

The table lists this clone with a few counts. The genes are TRBV5-1 and TRBJ1-2; D not resolved. This CDR3 has 13 residues. Per germline, CDR1 SGHRS and CDR2 YFSETQ. The ends were cut back, 4 bases at V and 6 bases at J, with 13 bases in the middle. CDR3 loop: CASSVTTADGYTF. The DNA for the CDR3 is TGCGCCAGCAGCGTAACAACCGCGGATGGCTACACCTTC.

V usage is TRBV18 and J usage is TRBJ2-7; 8 positions agree with TRBD1. Germline V gene data show CDR1 as KGHSH and CDR2 as LQKENI. This CDR3 region has 14 residues. Trimming cost V 6 bases and J 4 bases; bases outside gene matches: 8. CDR3 amino acids: CASSPGQEGYEQYF. CDR3 nucleotides: TGTGCCAGCTCGCCGGGACAGGAAGGGTACGAGCAGTACTTC.

This clone occurred once. The V call is TRBV7-8, the J call TRBJ2-2; TRBD1 might be the D (5 bases). Germline CDR1 and CDR2: SGHVS and FQNEAQ. The CDR3 covers 15 residues. V was pared by 5 bases and J by 7 bases, with 17 bases between. The CDR3 is CASSGYNPQGGELFF. CDR3 sequence (DNA): TGTGCCAGCAGCGGTTATAACCCCCAGGGCGGGGAGCTGTTTTTT.

The CDR3 nucleotides read TGTGCCAGCAGCGTGGGACAGGGCCAAGAGACCCAGTACTTC. Its translation is CASSVGQGQETQYF. This chain uses TRBV9 with TRBJ2-5; 9 bases match TRBD1. The CDR3 has 14 residues. After removal of 2 bases from V and 1 base from J, the junction contained 0 bases not matched to a gene. Per germline, CDR1 SGDLS and CDR2 YYNGEE. Combining the CDR3 with reference TRBV9 and TRBJ2-5 gives the whole variable domain DSGVTQTPKHLITATGQRVTLRCSPRSGDLSVYWYQQSLDQGLQFLIQYYNGEERAKGNILERFSAQQFPDLHSELNLSSLELGDSALYFCASSVGQGQETQYFGPGTRLLVL.

The table lists this clone with a few counts. The V call is TRBV6-4, the J call TRBJ1-6, with D uncertain. The CDR3 loop spans 13 amino acids. Germline loops: CDR1 MRHNA, CDR2 SNTAGT. V was pared by 0 bases and J by 6 bases, with 3 bases between. CDR3 sequence reads: CASSDSSNSPLHF. The CDR3 coding sequence is TGTGCCAGCAGTGACTCTAGTAATTCACCCCTCCACTTT.

This chain joins TRBV19 and TRBJ1-4; D is uncertain. With 5 bases removed from V and 4 bases from J, the gap between germline ends came to 5 bases. CDR3 size: 12 residues. Germline V gene lookup returns CDR1 LNHDA and CDR2 SQIVND (reference sequence). The CDR3 protein is CASSQNNEKLFF. CDR3 DNA sequence: TGTGCCAGTAGTCAGAATAATGAAAAACTGTTTTTT.

This rearrangement joins TRBV7-2 to TRBJ2-2; maybe TRBD2 (6 bases). The CDR3 extends over 16 amino acids. Germline V gene data show CDR1 as SGHTA and CDR2 as FQGNSA. V was clipped by 3 bases and J by 3 bases, with 14 bases between them. The CDR3 here is CASSFPVGGHTGELFF. DNA of the CDR3: TGTGCCAGCAGCTTCCCGGTGGGGGGACACACCGGGGAGCTGTTTTTT.

The V gene is TRBV5-4, the J gene TRBJ1-2; possibly TRBD1 for D (5 bases). With 4 bases removed from V and 1 base from J, the gap between germline ends came to 14 bases. The germline CDR1 and CDR2 sequences are SGHNT and YYREEE (reference sequence). The CDR3 is 15 amino acids. The CDR3 bases are TGTGCCAGCAGCCCCCCCGACAGATATAACTATGGCTACACCTTC. Its translation: CASSPPDRYNYGYTF.

The gene calls are TRBV7-3 and TRBJ2-1; 7 bases map to TRBD2. V lost 3 bases and J lost 0; bases outside the gene matches: 5. The V gene's germline CDR1 is SGHTA and CDR2 FQGTGA. The CDR3 totals 16 residues. The CDR3, as DNA: TGTGCCAGCAGCTTGAGCGGGGTTAGCTCCTACAATGAGCAGTTCTTC. This gives the protein CASSLSGVSSYNEQFF.

V gene TRBV7-9 combines with J gene TRBJ2-1; D is unclear. CDR1 and CDR2 from the germline V gene are SEHNR and FQNEAQ (reference sequence). The CDR3 sequence is 13 residues long. Trimming pared 5 bases from V and 4 bases from J, leaving 9 bases between. CDR3: CASSPGSYNEQFF. The CDR3 bases are TGTGCCAGCAGCCCCGGGTCGTACAATGAGCAGTTCTTC.

The CDR3 spells CASSPGAGEYYGYTF. As DNA, the CDR3 is TGCGCCAGCAGCCCCGGGGCAGGGGAGTACTATGGCTACACCTTC. The gene calls are TRBV4-3 and TRBJ1-2; D may be TRBD1 (6 bases). The length of the CDR3 is 15 residues. CDR1 and CDR2 from the germline V gene are LGHNA and YSLEER. The V and J ends lost 4 bases and 3 bases respectively, with 15 bases between them.

The rearrangement links TRBV12-5 to TRBJ2-7, with a tentative D call TRBD1 (6 bases). In germline, CDR1 is LGHNT, CDR2 FRNRAP. This CDR3 region has 13 residues. Trimming left V 7 bases short and J 3 bases short, with 13 bases between. The CDR3 reads CASANRDNYEQYF. CDR3 sequence (DNA): TGTGCTAGTGCCAACCGGGACAACTACGAGCAGTACTTC. Using reference TRBV12-5 and TRBJ2-7 for the parts outside the CDR3, the full variable domain is DARVTQTPRHKVTEMGQEVTMRCQPILGHNTVFWYRQTMMQGLELLAYFRNRAPLDDSGMPKDRFSAEMPDATLATLKIQPSEPRDSAVYFCASANRDNYEQYFGPGTRLTVT.

This clone has only one observation. The chain recombines TRBV7-3 with TRBJ2-1; D is uncertain. The CDR3 spans 16 residues. V dropped 0 bases and J dropped 0 bases, with 9 bases sitting between them. From germline, CDR1 is SGHTA and CDR2 FQGTGA. This CDR3 reads CASSLTTHSSYNEQFF. The CDR3 DNA follows: TGTGCCAGCAGCTTAACGACTCATAGCTCCTACAATGAGCAGTTCTTC.

The V call is TRBV5-8, the J call TRBJ2-2, with D maybe TRBD1 (6 bases). The V end lost 3 bases, the J end lost 4 bases, and 19 bases lay between the germline ends. In germline, CDR1 is SGHTS, CDR2 YDEGEE. CDR3 length equals 17 residues. Here the CDR3 reads CASSYLQGIASTGELFF. The CDR3 nucleotides read TGTGCCAGCAGCTATTTACAGGGAATAGCTAGCACCGGGGAGCTGTTTTTT.

In this sample, this clone turned up many times. The chain recombines TRBV10-3 with TRBJ2-2; 9 nucleotides agree with TRBD1. CDR3 length: 16 residues. The germline gives CDR1 ENHRY, CDR2 SYGVKD. V lost 4 bases and J lost 1; bases outside the gene matches: 4. The CDR3 nucleotides read TGTGCCATCAGTGTGGGACAGGGACTGAACACCGGGGAGCTGTTTTTT. It codes for CAISVGQGLNTGELFF.

V and J are TRBV18 and TRBJ1-5; a weak D match, TRBD1 (6 bases). The CDR3 spans 14 residues. Germline V CDR1 and CDR2: KGHSH, LQKENI. V lost 2 bases, J lost 5 bases, and 10 bases lay in between. The CDR3 coding sequence is TGTGCCAGCTCACCAGAACAGGGAGATCAGCCCCAGCATTTT. Protein sequence: CASSPEQGDQPQHF.

The rearrangement joins TRBV6-1 to TRBJ1-5, with unresolved D. The CDR3 sequence is 16 residues long. V was cut by 2 bases and J by 1 base, with 12 bases left in between. Looked up from germline, CDR1 is MNHNS and CDR2 is SASEGT. Here the CDR3 DNA reads TGTGCCAGCAGTGAATCCCCCTCAATCAGCAATCAGCCCCAGCATTTT. Residues: CASSESPSISNQPQHF.

The chain joins TRBV4-3 to TRBJ2-1; possibly TRBD2 for D (5 bases). Per the germline V gene, CDR1 is LGHNA and CDR2 is YSLEER. Trimming removed 4 bases at V and 4 bases at J, with 17 bases between. The CDR3 is 16 residues long. The CDR3, as DNA: TGCGCCAGCAGCCCCGGGGTGGGCCTTCAATACAATGAGCAGTTCTTC. Residues: CASSPGVGLQYNEQFF.

This clone was observed a few times. The J gene is TRBJ1-1, the V gene TRBV9; D unresolved. CDR1 is SGDLS and CDR2 is YYNGEE in the germline V gene. V dropped 0 bases and J dropped 0 bases, with 9 bases sitting between them. The CDR3 extends over 15 amino acids. In nucleotides, the CDR3 is TGTGCCAGCAGCGTAGGAGCAGGAATGAACACTGAAGCTTTCTTT. The encoded protein is CASSVGAGMNTEAFF.

The genes are TRBV12-5 and TRBJ2-5, with D possibly being TRBD1 or TRBD2 (5 bases each). The CDR3 contains 13 residues. From germline, CDR1 is LGHNT and CDR2 FRNRAP. Trimming left V 6 bases short and J 5 bases short, with 13 bases between. CDR3 region: CASGWDLVETQYF. The CDR3 DNA follows: TGTGCTAGTGGCTGGGACCTTGTCGAGACCCAGTACTTC.

V and J are TRBV5-6 and TRBJ1-1, with D unclear. This CDR3 has 13 amino acids. The germline V gene encodes CDR1 SGHDT and CDR2 YYEEEE. The V and J ends lost 0 bases and 4 bases respectively, with 7 bases between them. The CDR3 DNA reads TGTGCCAGCAGCTTGGACTGGGGCACTGAAGCTTTCTTT. This codes for CASSLDWGTEAFF.

V usage is TRBV10-2 and J usage is TRBJ2-7; TRBD2 matches 7 bases. The CDR3 is made up of 13 amino acids. V shed 5 bases, J shed 2 bases, and the junction held 3 bases outside the gene matches. Looked up from germline, CDR1 is WSHSY and CDR2 is SAAADI. CDR3 in amino acids: CASSPSGPYEQYF. The CDR3 nucleotides are TGCGCCAGCAGTCCTAGCGGCCCCTACGAGCAGTACTTC.

This clone came up once. J is TRBJ2-1 and V is TRBV7-3; D uncertain. Trimming took 5 bases from V and 8 from J, leaving 10 bases between them. The V gene's germline CDR1 is SGHTA and CDR2 FQGTGA. The CDR3 runs 12 residues. The CDR3 nucleotides are TGTGCCAGCAGCCCTAGTGGCTATGAGCAGTTCTTC. Translating it yields CASSPSGYEQFF.

The chain is built from TRBV15 and TRBJ1-1, with D possibly being TRBD1 (6 bases). This CDR3 has 17 amino acids. The V end lost 1 base, the J end lost 0 bases, and 15 bases lay between the germline ends. From germline, CDR1 is LNHNV and CDR2 YYDKDF (reference sequence). Here the CDR3 reads CATSRGAGGAMNTEAFF. CDR3 bases: TGTGCCACCAGCAGAGGGGCGGGGGGCGCAATGAACACTGAAGCTTTCTTT.

V and J are TRBV6-6 and TRBJ1-1; no reliable D call. The CDR3 contains 10 residues. The ends were cut back, 8 bases at V and 8 bases at J, with 9 bases in the middle. Germline V gives CDR1 MNHNY, CDR2 SVGAGI (reference sequence). Here the CDR3 DNA reads TGTGCCAGCGCCATGGGGGAAGCTTTCTTT. Translated: CASAMGEAFF.

This rearrangement joins TRBV10-3 to TRBJ2-7, with TRBD1 identical over 7 bases. The ends lost 5 bases at V and 5 bases at J; junction bases unmatched: 9. From germline, CDR1 is ENHRY and CDR2 SYGVKD. CDR3 length: 14 amino acids. Written as DNA, the CDR3 is TGTGCCATCAGTCTCAAAACAGGGGTCGACGAGCAGTACTTC. Protein product: CAISLKTGVDEQYF.

This clone occurred a few times. The rearrangement links TRBV5-6 to TRBJ1-6; no reliable D call. V shed 4 bases and J shed 10 bases, with 18 bases lying between them. CDR1 and CDR2 (germline): SGHDT, YYEEEE. The CDR3 runs 15 residues. CDR3 nucleotides: TGTGCCAGCAGCCTGTCTGAGGGAGGCGGGTCACCCCTCCACTTT. Residues: CASSLSEGGGSPLHF.

The chain joins TRBV5-6 to TRBJ1-1; D ambiguous. This CDR3 is built from 14 residues. V was pared by 4 bases and J by 0 bases, with 10 bases between. The germline V gene encodes CDR1 SGHDT and CDR2 YYEEEE. The CDR3 loop is CASSPLNMNTEAFF. The CDR3 bases are TGTGCCAGCAGCCCACTTAACATGAACACTGAAGCTTTCTTT.